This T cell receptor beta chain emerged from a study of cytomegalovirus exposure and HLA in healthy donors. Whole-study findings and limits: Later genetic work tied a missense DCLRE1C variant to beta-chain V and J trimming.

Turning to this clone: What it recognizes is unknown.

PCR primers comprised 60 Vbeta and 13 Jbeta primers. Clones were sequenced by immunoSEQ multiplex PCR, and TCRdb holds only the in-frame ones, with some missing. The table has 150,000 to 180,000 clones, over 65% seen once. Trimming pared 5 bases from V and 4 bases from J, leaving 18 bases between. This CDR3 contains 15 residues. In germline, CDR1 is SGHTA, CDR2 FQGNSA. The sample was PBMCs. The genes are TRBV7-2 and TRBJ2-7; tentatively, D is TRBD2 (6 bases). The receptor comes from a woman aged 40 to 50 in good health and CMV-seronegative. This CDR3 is CASSLSNWGEYEQYF. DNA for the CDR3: TGTGCCAGCAGCCTCTCGAACTGGGGGGAGTACGAGCAGTACTTC.